Following are 9 T cell receptor beta chains from one sample sequenced in a study of CD8 T cells in Susac syndrome. Random hexamers served to reverse transcribe roughly 0.45 to 1 ug RNA. TCRdb ran MiXCR on the immunoSEQ multiplex PCR reads and lists one entry per CDR3 protein. The data contain 120,000 or so distinct CDR3 sequences, 94% of them singletons. The specimen sequenced was CD4+ T cells from PBMCs. These receptors came from a human donor in good health.

The V gene is TRBV19, the J gene TRBJ2-6; TRBD1 matches at 7 bases. The V gene's germline CDR1 is LNHDA and CDR2 SQIVND (reference sequence). The ends lost 2 bases at V and 4 bases at J; junction bases unmatched: 11. CDR3 length: 18 amino acids. CDR3 loop: CASSIRQGNGLGANVLTF. In nucleotides, the CDR3 is TGTGCCAGTAGTATACGACAGGGAAACGGGTTGGGGGCCAACGTCCTGACTTTC. Using reference TRBV19 and TRBJ2-6 for the parts outside the CDR3, the full variable domain is DGGITQSPKYLFRKEGQNVTLSCEQNLNHDAMYWYRQDPGQGLRLIYYSQIVNDFQKGDIAEGYSVSREKKESFPLTVTSAQKNPTAFYLCASSIRQGNGLGANVLTFGAGSRLTVL.

This clonotype came up once. The rearrangement joins TRBV5-6 to TRBJ2-4, with D possibly matching TRBD2 (5 bases). This CDR3 comprises 14 residues. Trimming pared 0 bases from V and 9 bases from J, leaving 13 bases between. Germline assignment: CDR1 SGHDT and CDR2 YYEEEE. CDR3 region: CASSLAPRVSIQYF. The CDR3 DNA reads as TGTGCCAGCAGCTTGGCCCCGCGGGTTAGCATTCAGTACTTC.

The chain carries TRBV18 and TRBJ2-2; D is possibly TRBD1 (6 bases). Trimming removed 5 bases at V and 4 bases at J, with 17 bases between. CDR3 length: 16 amino acids. The germline V gene encodes CDR1 KGHSH and CDR2 LQKENI. CDR3 sequence reads: CASSSPRDTFTGELFF. In DNA form, the CDR3 reads TGTGCCAGCTCATCCCCTCGGGACACGTTCACCGGGGAGCTGTTTTTT.

V gene TRBV12-3 or TRBV12-4 combines with J gene TRBJ2-1, with 12 bases fitting TRBD2. The ends lost 0 bases at V and 7 bases at J; junction bases unmatched: 4. There are 16 residues in the CDR3. CDR3 sequence (DNA): TGTGCCAGCAGTTTAGCACTAGCGGGAGGCCGAAATGAGCAGTTCTTC. It is translated as CASSLALAGGRNEQFF.

The rearrangement uses TRBV29-1 and TRBJ2-7, with D perhaps TRBD1 (6 bases). The germline CDR1 and CDR2 sequences are SQVTM and ANQGSEA. This CDR3 comprises 11 residues. V was cut by 7 bases and J by 6 bases, with 13 bases left in between. For the CDR3, the DNA is TGCAGCGGACTGGGGGCCCTCGAGCAGTACTTC. This sequence encodes CSGLGALEQYF.

The chain couples TRBV10-3 to TRBJ2-7; possibly TRBD1 or TRBD2 for D (7 bases each). Trimming removed 3 bases from V and 2 bases from J, with 14 bases in between. CDR1 ENHRY and CDR2 SYGVKD come from the germline V gene. The CDR3 covers 15 residues. CDR3 coding DNA: TGTGCCATCAGTGAAGGAGCGGGACAGACCTACGAGCAGTACTTC. Its translation is CAISEGAGQTYEQYF.

This sequence joins TRBV3-1 and TRBJ2-3; D is undetermined. V shed 1 base and J shed 3 bases, with 5 bases lying between them. The CDR3 runs 13 residues. CDR1 LGHDT and CDR2 YNNKEL come from the germline V gene (reference sequence). The CDR3 protein is CASSQGDTDTQYF. CDR3 bases: TGTGCCAGCAGCCAAGGAGATACAGATACGCAGTATTTT.

In its sample, this clonotype was seen a few times. J is TRBJ2-5 and V is TRBV4-3; the match to TRBD1 covers 8 bases. Per germline, CDR1 LGHNA and CDR2 YSLEER. The CDR3 loop spans 15 amino acids. J was trimmed by 4 bases and V by 4 bases; bases with no gene match: 8. The CDR3 DNA reads as TGCGCCAGCAGCCCCCAGGGGGCCATGGGAGAGACCCAGTACTTC. Encoded protein: CASSPQGAMGETQYF.

This chain joins TRBV19 and TRBJ2-3; D possibly corresponds to TRBD2 (7 bases). Germline assignment: CDR1 LNHDA and CDR2 SQIVND (reference sequence). The CDR3 runs 16 residues. The V and J ends lost 4 bases and 8 bases respectively, with 22 bases between them. The CDR3 DNA reads as TGTGCCAGTAGTACTGGGGGAGGGGGTTCACCTAGTACGCAGTATTTT. Its translation: CASSTGGGGSPSTQYF.